A selection of T cell receptor beta chains follows, all from one sample in a study of cytomegalovirus exposure and HLA in healthy donors. Sequenced by immunoSEQ multiplex PCR; TCRdb stores in-frame clones only, minus some. The sample lists approximately 120,000 clones; roughly 82% were seen once. The sample comprised PBMCs. The receptors shown here come from a woman aged 60 to 75 in good health and CMV-seropositive. Each CDR3 is given with its conserved first and last residue. The order of the fields is J gene, V gene, clone size, D gene, CDR3 protein, CDR3 DNA. The D gene is left open where the match is weak. Clone size is shown for a subset of rows, as once, few, many or a class of expanded clone.

>TRBJ2-7|TRBV6-1|-|-
CASSDTGRSYEQYF
TGTGCCAGCAGTGACACAGGGCGCTCCTACGAGCAGTACTTC
>TRBJ2-7|TRBV11-2|-|TRBD1
CAGSRDRVEEQYF
TGTGCCGGCAGCAGGGACAGGGTAGAAGAGCAGTACTTC
>TRBJ2-5|TRBV10-3|-|TRBD2
CAISDPSSTSGQETQYF
TGTGCCATCAGTGATCCGTCCTCGACTAGCGGCCAAGAGACCCAGTACTTC
>TRBJ1-2|TRBV9|few|-
CASSPQGISEGYTF
TGTGCCAGCAGCCCCCAGGGTATTTCGGAGGGCTACACCTTC
>TRBJ1-2|TRBV9|-|TRBD1
CASSVEDRANYGYTF
TGTGCCAGCAGCGTAGAAGACAGGGCCAACTATGGCTACACCTTC
>TRBJ1-4|TRBV5-1|-|TRBD1
CASSLEGTANEKLFF
TGCGCCAGCAGCTTGGAGGGGACAGCGAATGAAAAACTGTTTTTT
>TRBJ1-1|TRBV27|few|TRBD1
CASSFHSQGAAEAFF
TGTGCCAGCAGTTTCCACTCACAGGGGGCCGCTGAAGCTTTCTTT
>TRBJ1-2|TRBV7-9|-|TRBD1
CASSLVEQGPHYTF
TGTGCCAGCAGCTTAGTTGAACAGGGGCCCCACTACACCTTC
>TRBJ1-2|TRBV5-1|-|-
CASSLESGERYGYTF
TGCGCCAGCAGCTTGGAGTCAGGGGAACGGTACGGCTACACCTTC
>TRBJ2-5|TRBV9|-|TRBD2
CASSVEGGSETQYF
TGTGCCAGCAGCGTCGAGGGAGGGTCGGAGACCCAGTACTTC
>TRBJ1-1|TRBV15|-|TRBD1
CATRLGTGVTEAFF
TGTGCCACCAGACTCGGGACAGGGGTCACTGAAGCTTTCTTT
>TRBJ2-5|TRBV7-3|once|TRBD1
CASSLNGDRAGAQYF
TGTGCCAGCAGCTTAAACGGGGACAGGGCAGGGGCCCAGTACTTC
>TRBJ2-7|TRBV7-8|-|TRBD2
CASGNGAGGPSYEQYF
TGTGCCAGCGGGAACGGAGCGGGAGGGCCCTCCTACGAGCAGTACTTC
>TRBJ2-1|TRBV5-4|few|TRBD1
CASSRGQGENNEQFF
TGTGCCAGCAGTCGAGGACAGGGGGAAAACAATGAGCAGTTCTTC
>TRBJ1-4|TRBV7-7|-|TRBD1
CASSATGTASEKLFF
TGTGCCAGCAGCGCGACAGGGACAGCAAGTGAAAAACTGTTTTTT
>TRBJ1-2|TRBV7-2|once|TRBD1
CASRPDRGLTSGYTF
TGTGCCAGCAGGCCGGACAGGGGGTTGACTAGCGGCTACACCTTC
>TRBJ1-1|TRBV30|-|-
CAWTGAGFGAFF
TGTGCCTGGACGGGAGCGGGTTTTGGGGCTTTCTTT
>TRBJ2-1|TRBV9|-|TRBD2
CASSVGSWRGSHNEQFF
TGTGCCAGCAGCGTAGGTTCTTGGCGGGGGAGTCACAATGAGCAGTTCTTC
>TRBJ2-2|TRBV19|-|TRBD1
CASSIGQGPGELFF
TGTGCCAGTAGTATAGGACAGGGGCCCGGGGAGCTGTTTTTT
>TRBJ2-3|TRBV4-3|-|-
CASSQGARDTQYF
TGCGCCAGCAGCCAAGGGGCAAGAGATACGCAGTATTTT
>TRBJ2-2|TRBV13|few|-
CASSRTGTGIGVSGELFF
TGTGCCAGCAGCCGTACCGGCACAGGGATCGGGGTCAGCGGGGAGCTGTTTTTT
>TRBJ2-3|TRBV11-2|-|TRBD2
CASSLSGGGGTDTQYF
TGTGCCAGCAGCCTCTCAGGAGGCGGGGGTACAGATACGCAGTATTTT
>TRBJ1-5|TRBV2|-|TRBD1
CASSVRQGGNQPQHF
TGTGCCAGCAGCGTTCGACAGGGCGGCAATCAGCCCCAGCATTTT
>TRBJ2-7|TRBV7-2|few|-
CASSSGGGSPLYEQYF
TGTGCCAGCAGCTCGGGGGGCGGGAGTCCTCTCTACGAGCAGTACTTC
>TRBJ2-1|TRBV7-9|-|-
CASSSRGSSYGSYNEQFF
TGTGCCAGCAGCTCGCGAGGGTCTAGTTATGGCTCCTACAATGAGCAGTTCTTC
>TRBJ2-7|TRBV7-6|-|-
CASSLGGGGGTSYEQYF
TGTGCCAGCAGCTTGGGGGGAGGGGGTGGTACCTCCTACGAGCAGTACTTC
>TRBJ1-3|TRBV7-9|-|TRBD1
CASSSRQGSAGNTIYF
TGTGCCAGCAGCTCGAGACAGGGATCGGCGGGAAACACCATATATTTT
>TRBJ2-5|TRBV5-3|few|TRBD1
CARSPPGGYRETQYF
TGTGCCAGAAGCCCGCCAGGGGGCTACAGAGAGACCCAGTACTTC
>TRBJ1-2|TRBV15|-|-
CATSNRDLGYTF
TGTGCCACCAGCAATCGGGATCTAGGCTACACCTTC
>TRBJ2-5|TRBV6-1|once|TRBD1
CASSGTGETQYF
TGTGCCAGCAGTGGGACAGGGGAGACCCAGTACTTC
>TRBJ2-5|TRBV2|-|-
CASNRLGEAKTQYF
TGTGCCAGCAACCGTTTAGGGGAGGCGAAGACCCAGTACTTC
>TRBJ1-1|TRBV7-2|-|-
CASSLDFLSTAEAFF
TGTGCCAGCAGCTTAGATTTCTTGAGTACCGCTGAAGCTTTCTTT
>TRBJ2-1|TRBV6-5|few|-
CASSYSVAAYYNEQFF
TGTGCCAGCAGTTATTCCGTAGCGGCCTACTACAATGAGCAGTTCTTC
>TRBJ1-3|TRBV30|-|-
CAWSGGTGNTIYF
TGTGCCTGGAGTGGCGGGACTGGAAACACCATATATTTT
>TRBJ2-1|TRBV9|few|-
CASSASDNEQFF
TGTGCCAGCAGCGCGTCCGACAATGAGCAGTTCTTC
>TRBJ1-5|TRBV15|-|-
CATSRDRGEGQPQHF
TGTGCCACCAGCAGAGATCGGGGGGAGGGTCAGCCCCAGCATTTT
>TRBJ1-3|TRBV6-5|-|-
CASSYARVGNTIYF
TGTGCCAGCAGTTACGCCCGAGTTGGAAACACCATATATTTT
>TRBJ1-2|TRBV5-4|-|TRBD1
CASSWGPGGAGYGYTF
TGTGCCAGCAGCTGGGGACCAGGGGGCGCGGGGTATGGCTACACCTTC
>TRBJ1-1|TRBV19|-|TRBD1
CASKFQGAEAFF
TGTGCCAGTAAGTTTCAGGGGGCGGAAGCTTTCTTT
>TRBJ1-1|TRBV2|-|-
CASSRSGNTEAFF
TGTGCCAGCAGCCGCTCAGGGAACACTGAAGCTTTCTTT
>TRBJ1-2|TRBV9|-|TRBD1
CASSAPQGAEGYTF
TGTGCCAGCAGCGCCCCACAGGGGGCGGAGGGCTACACCTTC
>TRBJ1-1|TRBV5-1|-|-
CASSRTVFLRIGENTEAFF
TGCGCCAGCAGCCGAACTGTATTCTTGAGGATCGGGGAGAACACTGAAGCTTTCTTT
>TRBJ1-5|TRBV7-8|-|TRBD1
CASSDRVGQPQHF
TGTGCCAGCAGTGACAGGGTCGGTCAGCCCCAGCATTTT
>TRBJ1-2|TRBV19|once|-
CASSTVPPVGGYTF
TGTGCCAGTAGTACTGTACCCCCGGTGGGCGGCTACACCTTC
>TRBJ2-7|TRBV28|-|-
CASSLFPVSYEQYF
TGTGCCAGCAGTTTATTTCCGGTCTCCTACGAGCAGTACTTC
>TRBJ1-1|TRBV19|-|-
CASTTLAGSTEGNTEAFF
TGTGCCAGTACCACCCTCGCCGGGAGCACGGAGGGGAACACTGAAGCTTTCTTT
>TRBJ2-3|TRBV28|-|TRBD1
CASLPGQGLSSTDTQYF
TGTGCCAGCTTGCCGGGACAGGGCCTTTCTAGCACAGATACGCAGTATTTT
>TRBJ2-1|TRBV7-3|-|-
CASSLNGGFSYNEQFF
TGTGCCAGCAGCTTAAACGGAGGGTTCTCCTACAATGAGCAGTTCTTC
>TRBJ2-7|TRBV6-1|-|TRBD2
CASSAGTSWASYEQYF
TGTGCCAGCAGTGCCGGGACTAGCTGGGCCTCCTACGAGCAGTACTTC
>TRBJ1-2|TRBV9|-|-
CASSVGGWEMTYGYTF
TGTGCCAGCAGCGTAGGAGGTTGGGAGATGACCTATGGCTACACCTTC
>TRBJ1-6|TRBV5-4|-|-
CASSRGAGYNSPLHF
TGTGCCAGCAGTCGGGGGGCTGGCTATAATTCACCCCTCCACTTT
>TRBJ2-1|TRBV11-3|-|-
CASSGTIENNEQFF
TGTGCCAGCAGCGGGACAATCGAAAATAATGAGCAGTTCTTC
>TRBJ2-3|TRBV10-2|-|TRBD1
CASSRDSPTDTQYF
TGCGCCAGCAGCCGGGACAGTCCCACAGATACGCAGTATTTT